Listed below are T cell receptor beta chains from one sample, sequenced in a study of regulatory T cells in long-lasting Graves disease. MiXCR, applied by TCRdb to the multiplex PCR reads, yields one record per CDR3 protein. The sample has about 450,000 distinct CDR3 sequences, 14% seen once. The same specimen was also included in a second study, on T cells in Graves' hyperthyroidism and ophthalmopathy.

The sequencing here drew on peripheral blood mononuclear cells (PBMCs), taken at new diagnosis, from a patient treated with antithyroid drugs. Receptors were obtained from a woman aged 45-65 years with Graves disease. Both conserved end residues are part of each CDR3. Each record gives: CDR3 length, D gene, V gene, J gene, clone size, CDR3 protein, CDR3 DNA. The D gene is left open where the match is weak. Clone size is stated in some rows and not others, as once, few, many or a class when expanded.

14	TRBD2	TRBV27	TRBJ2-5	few	CASSFLAGGQTQYF	TGTGCCAGCAGTTTTTTAGCGGGAGGACAGACCCAGTACTTC
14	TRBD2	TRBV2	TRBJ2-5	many	CASRTSGIQETQYF	TGTGCCAGCAGGACTAGCGGGATCCAAGAGACCCAGTACTTC
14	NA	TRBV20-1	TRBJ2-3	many	CSARATGRTDTQYF	TGCAGTGCTAGAGCGACGGGTCGCACAGATACGCAGTATTTT
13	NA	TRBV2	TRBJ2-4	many	CASSLLAKNIQYF	TGTGCCAGCAGCTTACTAGCCAAAAACATTCAGTACTTC
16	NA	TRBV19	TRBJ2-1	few	CASSISPGPSYNEQFF	TGTGCCAGTAGTATTTCCCCAGGTCCTTCCTACAATGAGCAGTTCTTC
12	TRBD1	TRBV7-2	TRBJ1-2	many	CASSSKTGGYTF	TGTGCCAGCAGCTCTAAGACAGGGGGCTACACCTTC
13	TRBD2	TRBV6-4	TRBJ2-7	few	CASSAIAGYEQYF	TGTGCCAGCAGTGCAATAGCGGGCTACGAGCAGTACTTC
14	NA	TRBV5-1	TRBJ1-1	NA	CASSLVEMNTEAFF	TGCGCCAGCAGCTTGGTCGAGATGAACACTGAAGCTTTCTTT
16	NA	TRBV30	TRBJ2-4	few	CAWSVGTSIAKNIQYF	TGTGCCTGGAGTGTAGGGACATCTATAGCCAAAAACATTCAGTACTTC
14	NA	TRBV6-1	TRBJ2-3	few	CASRRQLLTDTQYF	TGTGCCAGCCGGAGACAGTTGCTCACAGATACGCAGTATTTT
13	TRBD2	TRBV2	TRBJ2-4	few	CAGSEAGKNIQYF	TGTGCCGGCAGTGAAGCGGGGAAGAACATTCAGTACTTC
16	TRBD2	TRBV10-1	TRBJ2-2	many	CASSEGLAGVAGELFF	TGCGCCAGCAGCGAGGGACTAGCGGGAGTAGCCGGGGAGCTGTTTTTT
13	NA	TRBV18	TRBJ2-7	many	CASSPRLSYEQYF	TGTGCCAGCTCACCGAGGTTAAGCTACGAGCAGTACTTC
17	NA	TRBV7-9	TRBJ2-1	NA	CASSFRGSVRRGNEQFF	TGTGCCAGCAGCTTTAGGGGGAGCGTCAGAAGGGGCAATGAGCAGTTCTTC
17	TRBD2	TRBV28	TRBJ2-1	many	CASSRPQREGRSDEQFF	TGTGCCAGCAGTCGACCCCAGCGGGAGGGCCGTAGTGATGAGCAGTTCTTC
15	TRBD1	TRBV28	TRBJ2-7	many	CASRKTGTGSYEQYF	TGTGCCAGCAGAAAAACGGGGACAGGGTCCTACGAGCAGTACTTC
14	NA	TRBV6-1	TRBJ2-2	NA	CASSQDSYTGELFF	TGTGCCAGCAGCCAGGACTCATACACCGGGGAGCTGTTTTTT
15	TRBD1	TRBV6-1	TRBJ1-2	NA	CASSENIDRGHGYTF	TGTGCCAGCAGCGAAAATATTGACAGGGGGCATGGCTACACCTTC
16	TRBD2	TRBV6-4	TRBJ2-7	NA	CASSDPFSGRRYEQYF	TGTGCCAGCAGTGACCCTTTTAGCGGGAGGCGGTACGAGCAGTACTTC
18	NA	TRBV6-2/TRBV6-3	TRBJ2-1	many	CASRARSSALSYRNEQFF	TGTGCCAGCAGGGCAAGGTCTAGCGCCCTCTCGTATCGAAATGAGCAGTTCTTC
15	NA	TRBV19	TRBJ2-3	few	CASSISQMGTDTQYF	TGTGCCAGTAGTATAAGTCAGATGGGCACAGATACGCAGTATTTT
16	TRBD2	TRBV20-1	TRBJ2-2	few	CSARDLASGNTGELFF	TGCAGTGCTAGAGATCTGGCTAGCGGCAACACCGGGGAGCTGTTTTTT
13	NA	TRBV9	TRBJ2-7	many	CASSAPQGAEQYF	TGTGCCAGCAGCGCCCCTCAGGGTGCTGAGCAGTACTTC
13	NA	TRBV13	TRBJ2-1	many	CASSLRDRNEQFF	TGTGCCAGCAGCCTTCGGGATCGGAATGAGCAGTTCTTC
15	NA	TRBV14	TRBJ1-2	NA	CASSQETGLNYGYTF	TGTGCCAGCAGCCAAGAGACAGGCCTAAACTATGGCTACACCTTC
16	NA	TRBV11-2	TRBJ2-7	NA	CASSQDEALDYYEQYF	TGCGCCAGCAGCCAAGATGAAGCACTAGATTATTACGAGCAGTACTTC
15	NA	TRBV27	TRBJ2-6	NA	CASSTPYSGANVLTF	TGTGCCAGCAGCACCCCTTACTCTGGGGCCAACGTCCTGACTTTC
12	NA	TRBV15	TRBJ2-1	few	CATSRDYNEQFF	TGTGCCACCAGCAGAGATTACAATGAGCAGTTCTTC
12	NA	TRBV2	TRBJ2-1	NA	CASSVMELEQFF	TGTGCCAGCAGTGTGATGGAGCTTGAGCAGTTCTTC
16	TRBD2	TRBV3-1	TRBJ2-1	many	CASSQEGTSGSAEQFF	TGTGCCAGCAGCCAAGAGGGGACTAGCGGGAGCGCTGAGCAGTTCTTC
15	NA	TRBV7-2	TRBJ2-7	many	CASSPRGGHTYEQYF	TGTGCCAGCAGCCCCCGTGGTGGACATACCTACGAGCAGTACTTC
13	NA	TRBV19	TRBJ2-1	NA	CASSIRARGEQFF	TGTGCCAGTAGTATACGCGCGAGGGGCGAGCAGTTCTTC
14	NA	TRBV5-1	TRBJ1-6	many	CASSDTSPNSPLHF	TGCGCCAGCAGCGATACCAGCCCCAATTCACCCCTCCACTTT
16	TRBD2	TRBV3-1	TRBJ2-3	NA	CASSLGREFWTDTQYF	TGTGCCAGCAGCCTTGGGCGGGAGTTTTGGACAGATACGCAGTATTTT
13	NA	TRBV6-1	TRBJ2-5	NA	CASRERMQETQYF	TGTGCCAGCAGGGAAAGGATGCAAGAGACCCAGTACTTC
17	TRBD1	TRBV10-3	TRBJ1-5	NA	CAISDRQGSSSNQPQHF	TGTGCCATCAGTGACCGACAGGGCTCCTCTAGCAATCAGCCCCAGCATTTT
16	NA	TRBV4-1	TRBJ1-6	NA	CASSQDRPGAGSPLHF	TGCGCCAGCAGCCAAGATCGACCGGGGGCTGGTTCACCCCTCCACTTT
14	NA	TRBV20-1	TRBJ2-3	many	CSARDYSVSDTQYF	TGCAGTGCTAGAGATTATAGTGTCTCAGATACACAGTATTTT
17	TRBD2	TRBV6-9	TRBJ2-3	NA	CASSYNPGGRGGDTQYF	TGTGCCAGCAGTTACAACCCAGGCGGGAGGGGAGGAGATACGCAGTATTTT
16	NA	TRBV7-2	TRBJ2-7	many	CASSLGLAGSSYEQYF	TGTGCCAGCAGTTTAGGACTGGCGGGGAGCTCCTACGAGCAGTACTTC
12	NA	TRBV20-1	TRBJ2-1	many	CSARLRFDEQFF	TGCAGTGCTAGACTTAGGTTCGATGAGCAGTTCTTC
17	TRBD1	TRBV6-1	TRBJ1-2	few	CASSEYAGGIANYGYTF	TGTGCCAGCAGTGAATACGCAGGGGGTATAGCTAACTATGGCTACACCTTC
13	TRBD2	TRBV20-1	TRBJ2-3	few	CSQLAGDADTQYF	TGCAGCCAACTAGCGGGAGATGCAGATACGCAGTATTTT
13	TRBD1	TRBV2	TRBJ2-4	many	CASSSQGLDIQYF	TGTGCCAGCAGTTCACAGGGGTTGGACATTCAGTACTTC
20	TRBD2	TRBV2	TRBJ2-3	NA	CASSEVQPLAGGKPTDTQYF	TGTGCCAGCAGTGAAGTGCAACCACTAGCGGGAGGGAAACCCACAGATACGCAGTATTTT
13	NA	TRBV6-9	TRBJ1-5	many	CASSYDGNQPQHF	TGTGCCAGCAGTTACGATGGTAATCAGCCCCAGCATTTT
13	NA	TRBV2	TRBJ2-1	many	CASRITGSNEQFF	TGTGCCAGCAGAATAACGGGAAGTAATGAGCAGTTCTTC
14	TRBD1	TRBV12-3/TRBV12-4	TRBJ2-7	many	CASRPGTGPGEQYF	TGTGCCAGCAGACCCGGGACAGGGCCCGGCGAGCAGTACTTC
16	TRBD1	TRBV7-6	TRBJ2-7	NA	CASSLGTGFLTYEQYF	TGTGCCAGCAGCTTAGGGACAGGGTTCCTTACCTACGAGCAGTACTTC